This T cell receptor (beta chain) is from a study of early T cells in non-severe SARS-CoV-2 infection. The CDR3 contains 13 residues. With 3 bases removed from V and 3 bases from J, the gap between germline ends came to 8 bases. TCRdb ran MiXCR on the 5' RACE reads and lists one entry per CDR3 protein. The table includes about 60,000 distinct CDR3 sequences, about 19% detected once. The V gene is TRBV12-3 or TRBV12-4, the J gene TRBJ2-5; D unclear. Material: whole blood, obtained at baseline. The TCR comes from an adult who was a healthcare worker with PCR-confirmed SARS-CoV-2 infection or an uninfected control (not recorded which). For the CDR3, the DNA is TGTGCCAGCAGTTTTTGGGCGGAAGAGACCCAGTACTTC. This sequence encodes CASSFWAEETQYF.